Listed below are T cell receptor beta chains from one sample, sequenced in a study of blood T cell repertoires in COVID-19. Some clones are missing from TCRdb's copy, which holds only in-frame ones; the method was immunoSEQ multiplex PCR. The sample lists almost 350,000 clones; approximately 89% were seen once. The specimen was peripheral blood. The receptors were gathered from a woman in her sixties with COVID-19, enrolled during active disease. Each CDR3 is given with its conserved first and last residue. A D gene is named only where the DNA matches it firmly.

>TRBV4-1|TRBD2|TRBJ2-1
CASSPRGGGFGNEQFF
>TRBV21-1|.|TRBJ1-6
CASSKDSSTGGPLHF
>TRBV2|.|TRBJ1-1
CASEGGGYTEAFF
>TRBV12-5|.|TRBJ2-1
CASGLVLPGVLYNEQFF
>TRBV11-2|TRBD1|TRBJ2-1
CASSFTGQGWNEQFF
>TRBV5-1|TRBD2|TRBJ2-7
CASSLAGLAGGSYEQYF
>TRBV12-5|TRBD1|TRBJ1-2
CASGETGTGESGYTF
>TRBV3-1/TRBV3-2|.|TRBJ2-1
CASSQQPGLLNEQFF
>TRBV19|.|TRBJ1-6
CASSMGGRPNSPLHF
>TRBV19|.|TRBJ1-2
CASSEDRPGYGYTF
>TRBV30|TRBD1|TRBJ2-1
CAWSGNTGDEQFF
>TRBV5-6|.|TRBJ2-3
CASSPRPEDTQYF
>TRBV29-1|.|TRBJ2-5
CSVDEYAETQYF
>TRBV5-1|TRBD1|TRBJ2-3
CASSPTGVGTDTQYF
>TRBV3-1/TRBV3-2|.|TRBJ1-1
CASSQRGGGTEAFF
>TRBV11-2|TRBD1|TRBJ1-2
CASSLAGGSGYTF
>TRBV7-2|TRBD2|TRBJ2-2
CASSPLAGGTGELFF
>TRBV9|TRBD2|TRBJ2-3
CASSVRASGVSDTQYF
>TRBV9|.|TRBJ1-3
CASSHPGESGNTIYF
>TRBV19|.|TRBJ1-5
CASSTRGAGNQPQHF
>TRBV30|.|TRBJ2-7
CAWRPYRVTYYEQYF
>TRBV2|.|TRBJ1-1
CASRADRNTEAFF
>TRBV24-1|TRBD1|TRBJ1-2
CATSDRRTGVGYTF
>TRBV5-1|.|TRBJ2-1
CASSLAFVRGEQFF
>TRBV3-1/TRBV3-2|.|TRBJ1-1
CASSRGSTEAFF
>TRBV28|.|TRBJ1-6
CASRQVATPLHF
>TRBV6-2/TRBV6-3|.|TRBJ1-2
CASSYFTRTPRDYGYTF
>TRBV18|.|TRBJ1-5
CASSQTQAGGDLPQHF
>TRBV9|TRBD1|TRBJ1-1
CASSGMDRGQTEAFF
>TRBV11-3|TRBD1|TRBJ1-4
CASSTGGDEKLFF
>TRBV18|.|TRBJ1-2
CASSPGGDVGYTF
>TRBV28|.|TRBJ1-2
CASSFVSNYGYTF
>TRBV29-1|TRBD2|TRBJ2-3
CSVERSGDITDTQYF
>TRBV21-1|.|TRBJ1-4
CASSKLGGGGTNEKLFF
>TRBV28|TRBD1|TRBJ2-7
CASSFGTGATSSYEQYF
>TRBV9|.|TRBJ2-1
CASSVGRGTSYNEQFF
>TRBV7-9|TRBD1|TRBJ1-1
CASSRGQGAGNTEAFF
>TRBV16|.|TRBJ2-1
CASSQSRQYNEQFF
>TRBV6-5|.|TRBJ1-1
CASSPTGGANTEAFF
>TRBV6-5|.|TRBJ1-1
CASSYWSGNTEAFF
>TRBV10-3|.|TRBJ1-5
CAISGQLYSNQPQHF
>TRBV9|TRBD1|TRBJ1-4
CASSVAGTGGEKLFF
>TRBV29-1|.|TRBJ1-2
CSVEGGGTYGYTF
>TRBV7-9|.|TRBJ1-5
CASSSPSGNQPQHF
>TRBV13|TRBD1|TRBJ1-2
CASSLGQGNYGYTF
>TRBV21-1|.|TRBJ2-3
CASSTSNSGDTQYF
>TRBV6-1|TRBD1|TRBJ2-7
CASTEAGTGVIEQYF
>TRBV10-3|TRBD1|TRBJ1-2
CAISNLQGAGYGYTF
>TRBV9|TRBD2|TRBJ2-7
CASSVGSGGPSYEQYF
>TRBV9|TRBD1|TRBJ2-1
CASSVEGGTGNEQFF
>TRBV9|.|TRBJ2-1
CASSVATREGTYNEQFF
>TRBV6-5|.|TRBJ1-1
CASSSQGRAFF
>TRBV18|TRBD1|TRBJ1-4
CASSSGQGEDEKLFF
>TRBV28|.|TRBJ1-5
CASRAGEGGNQPQHF